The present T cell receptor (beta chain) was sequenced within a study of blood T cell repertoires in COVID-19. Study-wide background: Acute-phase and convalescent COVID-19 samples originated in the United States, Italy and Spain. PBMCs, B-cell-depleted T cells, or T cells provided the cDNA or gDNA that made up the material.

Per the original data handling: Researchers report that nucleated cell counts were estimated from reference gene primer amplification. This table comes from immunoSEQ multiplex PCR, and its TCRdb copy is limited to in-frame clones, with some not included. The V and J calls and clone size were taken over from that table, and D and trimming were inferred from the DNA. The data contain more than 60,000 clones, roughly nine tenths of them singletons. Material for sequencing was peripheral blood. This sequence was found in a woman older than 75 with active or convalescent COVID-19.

The CDR3 sequence: CASSGGMTKRGWFDTQYF. The CDR3 bases are TGTGCCAGCAGCGGTGGAATGACTAAGCGGGGGTGGTTTGATACGCAGTATTTT. V is TRBV7-2 and J is TRBJ2-3, with 8 bases matching TRBD2. V lost 5 bases, J lost 6 bases, and 19 bases stayed unmatched. Germline V gives CDR1 SGHTA, CDR2 FQGNSA. The CDR3 is 18 residues long.